This passage covers 14 T cell receptor beta chains from one sample sequenced in a study of T cells in Graves' hyperthyroidism and ophthalmopathy. It was RNA transcripts that yielded the amplified TCR beta CDR3 regions. The HTBI primer set served for first-round RT-PCR of the TCR CDR3. MiXCR, run by TCRdb on the multiplex PCR reads, gives a single entry per CDR3 protein. The profile shows 800,000 or so distinct CDR3 sequences, about 38% of them singletons. The specimen was blood. These receptors were obtained from a man younger than 35 with Graves' hyperthyroidism.

This clonotype was seen more than once but under ten times. The chain couples TRBV9 to TRBJ2-7, with TRBD1 identical over 7 bases. Germline V CDR1 and CDR2: SGDLS, YYNGEE. The CDR3 has 13 amino acids. V shed 7 bases and J 5 bases; nucleotides not matched to a gene: 9. CDR3 residues: CASGDSRSNEQYF. The DNA of the CDR3 is TGTGCCAGCGGGGACAGCCGATCCAACGAGCAGTACTTC.

The chain has TRBV5-5 and TRBJ1-1; D call uncertain. CDR3 length: 16 residues. V lost 2 bases to trimming and J lost 0 bases, with 14 bases between them. Germline V lookup: CDR1 SGHKS, CDR2 YYEKEE (reference sequence). The CDR3 nucleotides read TGTGCCAGCAGCTTCTCGGGGATAAATTTGAACACTGAAGCTTTCTTT. It is translated as CASSFSGINLNTEAFF. Filled out from reference TRBV5-5 and TRBJ1-1, the complete variable domain reads DAGVTQSPTHLIKTRGQQVTLRCSPISGHKSVSWYQQVLGQGPQFIFQYYEKEERGRGNFPDRFSARQFPNYSSELNVNALLLGDSALYLCASSFSGINLNTEAFFGQGTRLTVV.

Regarding this clonotype: The junction differs from germline at one of its ends, possibly a read error. CDR3 nucleotide sequence: TGCAGTGCTCAGCGGGGTAGTTTCAATCGGGACTATGACTACACCTTC. Encoded protein: CSAQRGSFNRDYDYTF. This chain connects TRBV20-1 to TRBJ1-2, with D maybe TRBD1 (5 bases). Per germline, CDR1 DFQATT and CDR2 SNEGSKA (reference sequence). The CDR3 loop spans 16 amino acids.

This clonotype occurred many times. In DNA form, the CDR3 reads TGCAGTGCCGGAGGACGCACTGAAGCTTTCTTT. This sequence encodes CSAGGRTEAFF. V usage is TRBV20-1 and J usage is TRBJ1-1; D unresolved. Looked up from germline, CDR1 is DFQATT and CDR2 is SNEGSKA (reference sequence). V was clipped by 6 bases and J by 4 bases, with 9 bases between them. This CDR3 comprises 11 residues.

This chain connects TRBV20-1 to TRBJ2-7; 9 nucleotides line up with TRBD2. The CDR3 is made up of 15 amino acids. V lost 0 bases to trimming and J lost 2 bases; unmatched junction nucleotides: 5. The V gene's germline CDR1 is DFQATT and CDR2 SNEGSKA (reference sequence). CDR3 loop: CSARDPAGGTYEQYF. CDR3 nucleotides: TGCAGTGCTAGAGATCCAGCGGGGGGTACCTACGAGCAGTACTTC.

V gene TRBV15 combines with J gene TRBJ1-5, with TRBD1 identical over 7 bases. The germline V gene encodes CDR1 LNHNV and CDR2 YYDKDF (reference sequence). V was clipped by 0 bases and J by 7 bases; unmatched bases: 6. This CDR3 has 15 amino acids. The CDR3 loop reads CATSRDRGGFQPQHF. The CDR3 DNA sequence: TGTGCCACCAGCAGAGACAGGGGGGGGTTCCAGCCCCAGCATTTT.

At least ten counts were recorded for this clonotype. The CDR3 loop is CASSQPYMNTEAFF. The CDR3 DNA follows: TGTGCCAGCAGCCAACCCTACATGAACACTGAAGCTTTCTTT. The rearrangement uses TRBV7-6 and TRBJ1-1; no clear D gene. This CDR3 region has 14 residues. V was cut by 5 bases and J by 0 bases, with 10 bases left in between. The germline V gene encodes CDR1 SGHVS and CDR2 FNYEAQ.

The rearrangement links TRBV7-2 to TRBJ2-2; maybe TRBD1 (6 bases). Trimming took 2 bases from V and 4 from J, leaving 11 bases between them. Germline lookup yields CDR1 SGHTA and CDR2 FQGNSA. The CDR3 loop spans 15 amino acids. The CDR3, as DNA: TGTGCCAGCAGCTTATACAGGGTGGGCACCGGGGAGCTGTTTTTT. This encodes CASSLYRVGTGELFF.

There are a few counts of this clonotype. The chain has TRBV10-3 and TRBJ1-5, with TRBD1 matching over 9 bases. CDR3 length equals 17 residues. Germline CDR1 is ENHRY and CDR2 is SYGVKD. V lost 10 bases to trimming and J lost 0 bases; unmatched junction nucleotides: 13. The CDR3 sequence: CASLSGQGFHSNQPQHF. The CDR3 nucleotides read TGTGCCAGCCTCTCGGGACAGGGATTTCATAGCAATCAGCCCCAGCATTTT.

The chain has TRBV15 and TRBJ2-7, with 7 bases matching TRBD2. The CDR3 has 15 amino acids. V dropped 3 bases and J dropped 3; count of bases not matched to a gene: 8. The germline CDR1 and CDR2 sequences are LNHNV and YYDKDF (reference sequence). The CDR3 is CATSSHSAGFYEQYF. The CDR3 DNA reads TGTGCCACCAGCAGCCATTCAGCGGGGTTCTACGAGCAGTACTTC.

This sequence joins TRBV11-2 and TRBJ2-5; 8 nucleotides align to TRBD2. The J segment lost 1 base and the V segment lost 7 bases, leaving 8 bases of the junction unmatched. The germline gives CDR1 SGHAT, CDR2 FQNNGV. The CDR3 has 15 residues. CDR3 coding DNA: TGTGCCAGCACCTTTTTAGCGGGACCCCAAGAGACCCAGTACTTC. Translating it yields CASTFLAGPQETQYF.

In this sample, this clonotype turned up many times. One end of the junction does not line up with germline, which may come from a read error. The chain couples TRBV7-7 to TRBJ2-5; TRBD2 might be the D (6 bases). This CDR3 region has 14 residues. CDR1 and CDR2 from the germline V gene are SSHAT and FNYEAQ (reference sequence). CDR3 DNA sequence: TGTGCTAGCAGCCTCGGGAGCACGCAAGAGACCCAGTACTTC. Protein sequence: CASSLGSTQETQYF.

The chain links TRBV11-2 to TRBJ2-2; D tentatively reads TRBD1 or TRBD2 (5 bases each). This CDR3 contains 16 residues. V was pared by 7 bases and J by 0 bases, with 15 bases between. Germline CDR1 is SGHAT and CDR2 is FQNNGV. CDR3 sequence (DNA): TGTGCCAGCACACTTAGGGGACGGGCGAACACCGGGGAGCTGTTTTTT. The encoded protein is CASTLRGRANTGELFF.

This clonotype has ten or more counts. The V and J genes are TRBV15 and TRBJ2-7; a weak D match, TRBD2 (5 bases). The V gene lost 5 bases and the J gene lost 3 bases, with 11 bases spanning the gap. CDR1 LNHNV and CDR2 YYDKDF come from the germline V gene (reference sequence). CDR3 size: 13 residues. The CDR3 DNA is TGTGCCACCAGCGGATCACGGGGCTACGAGCAGTACTTC. Translated: CATSGSRGYEQYF.